The 32 T cell receptor beta chains listed next were all sequenced from one sample in a study of glioma-infiltrating T cells. Using RNA template, CDR3s of TCR alpha and beta were amplified with iRepertoire arm-PCR. TCRdb redid the calling of the multiplex PCR reads with MiXCR, one entry per CDR3 protein. The sample has 150,000 to 200,000 distinct CDR3 sequences; roughly 32% are singletons. The specimen sequenced was glioma tissue, nonneoplastic brain tissue, or PBMCs (not recorded which). The receptors were sampled from a human donor with low-grade glioma or glioblastoma, undergoing nonglioma brain surgery, or in good health (not recorded which).

This chain joins TRBV12-3 or TRBV12-4 and TRBJ2-7, with 8 bases matching TRBD2. V lost 2 bases to trimming and J lost 5 bases; unmatched junction nucleotides: 5. The CDR3 runs 14 residues. DNA for the CDR3: TGTGCCAGCAGTTTATCGAGCGGGAGAAACGAGCAGTACTTC. Translating it yields CASSLSSGRNEQYF.

This clonotype has at least ten counts. The chain has TRBV7-2 and TRBJ2-1, with 10 bases lining up with TRBD2. CDR1 is SGHTA, CDR2 FQGNSA, per germline. The CDR3 sequence is 14 residues long. The junction had 5 bases not matched to a gene; V was cut back by 6 bases and J by 6 bases. DNA of the CDR3: TGTGCCAGCAGACAACGACTAGCGGGCAATGAGCAGTTCTTC. This codes for CASRQRLAGNEQFF.

In its sample, this clonotype was seen many times. The gene calls are TRBV6-1 and TRBJ2-3, with D possibly TRBD2 on 7 matching bases. The germline V gene has CDR1 MNHNS and CDR2 SASEGT. Trimming removed 6 bases from V and 4 bases from J, with 11 bases in between. The CDR3 extends over 13 amino acids. In DNA form, the CDR3 reads TGTGCCAGCAGGGGGGGGGCCGCAGATACGCAGTATTTT. It is translated as CASRGGAADTQYF.

This chain links TRBV4-1 with TRBJ2-3; the D call may be TRBD1 or TRBD2 (6 bases each). The CDR3 length is 15 residues. V shed 0 bases and J shed 4 bases, with 11 bases lying between them. Germline V gene lookup returns CDR1 MGHRA and CDR2 YSYEKL. The CDR3 DNA sequence: TGCGCCAGCAGCCAAGAACGTGGGGGGCCAGATACGCAGTATTTT. Protein sequence: CASSQERGGPDTQYF.

There are many counts of this clonotype. The V call is TRBV5-4, the J call TRBJ1-4; D unresolved. Trimming removed 3 bases from V and 0 bases from J, with 12 bases in between. The CDR3 is made up of 16 amino acids. The germline V gene encodes CDR1 SGHNT and CDR2 YYREEE (reference sequence). As DNA, the CDR3 is TGTGCCAGCAGCTCCACTGGGGATGCAACTAATGAAAAACTGTTTTTT. It specifies CASSSTGDATNEKLFF.

This clonotype was seen at least ten times. This sequence joins TRBV27 and TRBJ2-1; TRBD1 aligns across 9 bases. V gave up 6 bases and J gave up 7 bases; unmatched junction bases: 7. The CDR3 loop spans 14 amino acids. Germline CDR1 reads MNHEY; CDR2 reads SMNVEV (reference sequence). The CDR3 region has the DNA TGTGCCAGCAGGGGGACAGGGACTGTTAATGAGCAGTTCTTC. Amino acid sequence: CASRGTGTVNEQFF.

The chain recombines TRBV19 with TRBJ2-5; maybe TRBD1 (5 bases). Germline CDR1 and CDR2: LNHDA and SQIVND (reference sequence). There are 13 residues in the CDR3. Trimming took off 3 bases at V and 4 bases at J, with 9 bases between the two ends. The CDR3 region has the DNA TGTGCCAGTAGTATCCTAACAGGAGAGACCCAGTACTTC. Its translation is CASSILTGETQYF.

For this clonotype: No DNA is shown, since the ends of the CDR3 on it are uncertain; the CDR3 is the one TCRdb lists. This chain joins TRBV3-1 and TRBJ2-7; the listed D gene, TRBD1, was not tested against the DNA. From its first to its last residue, the CDR3 has 19 amino acids. CDR1 LGHDT and CDR2 YNNKEL come from the germline V gene (reference sequence). Here the CDR3 reads CASSFYICSARQGAYEQYF.

As for this clonotype: The germline gene is not matched at one end of the junction; a read error may be the cause. J is TRBJ2-3 and V is TRBV7-2; 7 bases align to TRBD2. The CDR3 sequence is 16 residues long. CDR1 and CDR2 from the germline V gene are SGHTA and FQGNSA. CDR3 in amino acids: CASILSILAATDTQYF. As DNA, the CDR3 is TGTGCCAGCATCTTAAGTATTCTAGCGGCTACAGATACGCAGTATTTC.

This clonotype was detected ten times or more. This chain uses TRBV6-5 with TRBJ1-1, with 7 positions matching TRBD1. The CDR3 runs 15 residues. With 2 bases clipped from V and 0 bases from J, the junction kept 3 bases outside the gene matches. Germline V gene data show CDR1 as MNHEY and CDR2 as SVGAGI. The CDR3 region has the DNA TGTGCCAGCAGTTACGGAGACAGGGTGAACACTGAAGCTTTCTTT. It encodes CASSYGDRVNTEAFF.

On this clonotype itself: Just one base apart from a much larger clone, this may be a read error. The chain has TRBV7-2 and TRBJ1-1, with D unresolved. Germline V lookup: CDR1 SGHTA, CDR2 FQGNSA. The CDR3 spans 14 residues. V was clipped by 5 bases and J by 1 base, with 11 bases between them. CDR3 loop: CASSKERTNTEAFF. The CDR3 nucleotides read TGTGCCAGCAGCAAAGAGCGGACGAACACTGAAGCTTTCTTT.

This clonotype showed up many times. V and J are TRBV7-3 and TRBJ1-5; 7 bases align to TRBD1. Germline V gene lookup returns CDR1 SGHTA and CDR2 FQGTGA. The CDR3 runs 17 residues. V lost 6 bases, J lost 3 bases, and 14 bases stayed unmatched. CDR3: CASSLRGGTVDNQPQHF. The CDR3 nucleotides read TGTGCCAGCAGTCTCCGGGGGGGGACAGTAGACAATCAGCCCCAGCATTTT. Variable domain in full (rest from reference TRBV7-3 and TRBJ1-5): GAGVSQTPSNKVTEKGKYVELRCDPISGHTALYWYRQSLGQGPEFLIYFQGTGAADDSGLPNDRFFAVRPEGSVSTLKIQRTERGDSAVYLCASSLRGGTVDNQPQHFGDGTRLSIL.

This clonotype was found a few times. It may be a read error: a sequence one base away is much more abundant. The V gene is TRBV18, the J gene TRBJ2-3; TRBD2 matches 11 bases. CDR1 is KGHSH and CDR2 is LQKENI in the germline V gene. The CDR3 is 18 amino acids. The ends lost 4 bases at V and 2 bases at J; junction bases unmatched: 11. CDR3 sequence reads: CASSHLRLAGLTTDTQYF. The CDR3, as DNA: TGTGCCAGCTCACACCTACGACTAGCGGGACTTACCACAGATACGCAGTATTTT.

Regarding this clonotype: This may stem from a read error, because a much larger clone lies one nucleotide away. The gene calls are TRBV3-1 and TRBJ1-1, with D possibly being TRBD1 (6 bases). Between the trimmed V and J ends, which lost 3 bases and 4 bases, there was a span of 15 bases. Germline lookup yields CDR1 LGHDT and CDR2 YNNKEL (reference sequence). This CDR3 region has 15 residues. The CDR3 nucleotides read TGTGCCAGCAGCCATCAGGGGAGACGGGTCACTGAAGCTTTCTTT. The encoded protein is CASSHQGRRVTEAFF. The variable domain in full, with the rest retrieved from reference TRBV3-1 and TRBJ1-1, is DTAVSQTPKYLVTQMGNDKSIKCEQNLGHDTMYWYKQDSKKFLKIMFSYNNKELIINETVPNRFSPKSPDKAHLNLHINSLELGDSAVYFCASSHQGRRVTEAFFGQGTRLTVV.

In this sample, this clonotype turned up a few times. The chain joins TRBV30 to TRBJ1-2, with unresolved D. V was clipped by 5 bases and J by 8 bases, with 12 bases between them. The germline gives CDR1 GTSNPN, CDR2 SVGIG (reference sequence). The CDR3 has 11 residues. DNA for the CDR3: TGTGCCTGGCGCTCTGGTTCCGGCTACACCTTC. It codes for CAWRSGSGYTF.

A note on this clonotype: Possible read error: a much larger clone is one base away. The chain has TRBV5-1 and TRBJ2-1; D not certain. Deletions cut 0 bases from V and 5 bases from J, with 9 bases between. Germline V gives CDR1 SGHRS, CDR2 YFSETQ. The CDR3 totals 14 residues. The CDR3 region has the DNA TGCGCCAGCAGCTTGGTGAGACAAGACAATGAGCAGTTCTTC. It yields the protein CASSLVRQDNEQFF.

The chain carries TRBV29-1 and TRBJ2-7; 7 bases match TRBD1. The CDR3 has 17 amino acids. Germline loops: CDR1 SQVTM, CDR2 ANQGSEA. After removal of 4 bases from V and 0 bases from J, the junction contained 15 bases not matched to a gene. CDR3: CSVVTARQGSSSYEQYF. The CDR3 region has the DNA TGCAGCGTTGTTACGGCACGACAGGGATCGAGCTCCTACGAGCAGTACTTC.

This clonotype was detected once. This could be a read error, since a much larger clone is one nucleotide away. V and J are TRBV29-1 and TRBJ2-7; D call uncertain. Germline loops: CDR1 SQVTM, CDR2 ANQGSEA. This CDR3 spans 14 amino acids. V was trimmed by 6 bases and J by 2 bases, leaving 17 bases between them. CDR3 in DNA: TGCAGCGTCCAGAACTCGGAGTCCCCCTACGAGCAGTACTTC. This codes for CSVQNSESPYEQYF.

The rearrangement joins TRBV5-6 to TRBJ1-2, with unresolved D. Trimming removed 4 bases from V and 5 bases from J, with 9 bases in between. Germline V gene sequence: CDR1 SGHDT, CDR2 YYEEEE. The CDR3 runs to 12 residues. The CDR3 protein is CASSPGVYGYTF. The CDR3 nucleotides read TGTGCCAGCAGCCCTGGAGTATATGGCTACACCTTC.

The sample holds many counts of this clonotype. The chain couples TRBV18 to TRBJ1-1, with D unclear. Germline V gene data show CDR1 as KGHSH and CDR2 as LQKENI. Trimming pared 4 bases from V and 1 base from J, leaving 13 bases between. This CDR3 contains 15 residues. CDR3 nucleotide sequence: TGTGCCAGCTCACAAGGCCGTTCGGAGAACACTGAAGCTTTCTTT. It yields the protein CASSQGRSENTEAFF.

Only one count was recorded for this clonotype. The chain employs TRBV27 and TRBJ2-1; TRBD2 matches 11 bases. The CDR3 sequence is 15 residues long. Trimming at V came to 2 bases and at J to 14 bases, leaving 11 bases not matched to a gene. Per the germline V gene, CDR1 is MNHEY and CDR2 is SMNVEV (reference sequence). The CDR3: CASSLRVLAGVEKFF. DNA of the CDR3: TGTGCCAGCAGTTTACGAGTACTAGCGGGAGTAGAGAAGTTCTTC.

As concerns this clonotype: With a much larger clone just one base away, this may be a read error. V gene TRBV3-1 combines with J gene TRBJ1-2; possible D gene TRBD1, 5 bases. The CDR3 totals 16 residues. Germline CDR1 reads LGHDT; CDR2 reads YNNKEL (reference sequence). The CDR3 DNA sequence: TGTGCCAGCAGCCAAGTGGGGATGGGGCTTCGGTATGGCGACACCTTC. It codes for CASSQVGMGLRYGDTF.

In this sample, this clonotype turned up many times. The J gene is TRBJ2-7, the V gene TRBV20-1, with 12 bases aligning to TRBD2. V was pared by 6 bases and J by 4 bases, with 4 bases of the junction left unmatched. The CDR3 has 13 amino acids. The germline gives CDR1 DFQATT, CDR2 SNEGSKA (reference sequence). The CDR3 sequence is CSATTSGSYEQYF. The CDR3 DNA sequence: TGCAGTGCCACGACTAGCGGGAGTTACGAGCAGTACTTC.

As for this clonotype: It may be a read error: a sequence one base away is much more abundant. The chain couples TRBV28 to TRBJ2-7; 7 bases map to TRBD1. This CDR3 contains 13 residues. The germline V gene has CDR1 MDHEN and CDR2 SYDVKM. In DNA, the CDR3 is TGTGCCAGCAGTGGGGACAGAAAATACGGGCAGTACTTC. Translated: CASSGDRKYGQYF. The full variable domain, in which reference TRBV28 and TRBJ2-7 provide the parts outside the CDR3, is DVKVTQSSRYLVKRTGEKVFLECVQDMDHENMFWYRQDPGLGLRLIYFSYDVKMKEKGDIPEGYSVSREKKERFSLILESASTNQTSMYLCASSGDRKYGQYFGPGTRLTVT.

A remark on this clonotype: This may arise from a read error, as a much more abundant clone is one base away. The V gene is TRBV7-9, the J gene TRBJ1-4; the D is unclear. Germline V CDR1 and CDR2: SEHNR, FQNEAQ (reference sequence). This CDR3 has 16 amino acids. The V end was cut by 1 base, the J end by 8 bases, with 17 bases between. This CDR3 is CASSLVQDLPDEKLFF. The DNA of the CDR3 is TGTGCCAGCAGCTTAGTTCAGGACCTCCCAGACGAAAAACTGTTTTTT.

At least ten counts were recorded for this clonotype. V is TRBV20-1 and J is TRBJ1-2, with 8 positions matching TRBD1. V was clipped by 6 bases and J by 3 bases; unmatched bases: 6. CDR3 length equals 13 residues. Germline assignment: CDR1 DFQATT and CDR2 SNEGSKA (reference sequence). The CDR3 reads CSAPDRVDYGYTF. The CDR3 DNA is TGCAGTGCCCCGGACAGGGTGGACTATGGCTACACCTTC.

A word on this clonotype: A read error may account for a junction end that differs from germline. V usage is TRBV6-1 and J usage is TRBJ1-6; D gene uncertain. Germline loops: CDR1 MNHNS, CDR2 SASEGT. The CDR3 length is 15 residues. CDR3 DNA: TGTGCCAGCGTTCTCTCGACACGGAATAATTCACCCATCCACTTT. Translating it yields CASVLSTRNNSPIHF.

This clonotype was seen repeatedly, ten times or more. The rearrangement joins TRBV20-1 to TRBJ1-1, with 8 bases matching TRBD1. Trimming cost V 3 bases and J 7 bases; bases outside gene matches: 7. CDR1 DFQATT and CDR2 SNEGSKA come from the germline V gene (reference sequence). This CDR3 contains 13 residues. The CDR3 nucleotides are TGCAGTGCTAGGGGCAGGGGGCATTTTGAAGCTTTCTTT. Translated: CSARGRGHFEAFF.

The gene calls are TRBV6-2 or TRBV6-3 and TRBJ2-3, with D unclear. The germline gives CDR1 MNHEY, CDR2 SVGEGT. This CDR3 has 15 residues. The ends were cut back, 9 bases at V and 0 bases at J, with 16 bases in the middle. CDR3 in DNA: TGTGCCAGTTCCTTAGTGGAGCCAAGCACAGATACGCAGTATTTT. Translation: CASSLVEPSTDTQYF.

This clonotype was detected many times. For the CDR3, the DNA is TGTGCCAGTAGTATTAACTCCCTTCTCTTGACTGAAGCTTTCTTT. This gives the protein CASSINSLLLTEAFF. The V and J genes are TRBV19 and TRBJ1-1; no firm D call. This CDR3 has 15 amino acids. Germline lookup yields CDR1 LNHDA and CDR2 SQIVND (reference sequence). The V end lost 3 bases, the J end lost 5 bases, and 16 bases lay between the germline ends. Full variable domain (remainder filled in from reference TRBV19 and TRBJ1-1): DGGITQSPKYLFRKEGQNVTLSCEQNLNHDAMYWYRQDPGQGLRLIYYSQIVNDFQKGDIAEGYSVSREKKESFPLTVTSAQKNPTAFYLCASSINSLLLTEAFFGQGTRLTVV.

This clonotype was seen ten or more times. The gene calls are TRBV6-1 and TRBJ2-5; D is unresolved. This CDR3 has 14 residues. V shed 6 bases and J shed 2 bases, with 13 bases lying between them. Germline CDR1 reads MNHNS; CDR2 reads SASEGT. CDR3 sequence reads: CASRMDGPQETQYF. The CDR3 nucleotides read TGTGCCAGCAGGATGGACGGGCCACAAGAGACCCAGTACTTC.

Of note for this clonotype: A much more abundant neighbour one base away suggests this may be a read error. V and J are TRBV27 and TRBJ1-2; no clear D gene. V was trimmed by 7 bases and J by 7 bases, leaving 10 bases between them. CDR1 and CDR2 from the germline V gene are MNHEY and SMNVEV (reference sequence). This CDR3 spans 11 amino acids. The CDR3 DNA reads as TGTGCCAGCACCGGCACGGTTGGCTACACCTTC. It encodes CASTGTVGYTF.